Shown below are 21 T cell receptor beta chains from a single sample sequenced in a study of blood T cell repertoires in COVID-19. Repertoires were generated with immunoSEQ multiplex PCR, while TCRdb's copy carries only in-frame clones and drops some. The sample has over 130,000 clones, under 90% seen once; the top ten hold more than 3%. Specimen: PBMCs or T cells enriched from blood (not recorded which). All receptors come from a man over 45 in a cohort exposed to, infected with or recovered from COVID-19 (not recorded which).

This chain uses TRBV27 with TRBJ2-2; D gene ambiguous. CDR3 length: 15 residues. Germline lookup yields CDR1 MNHEY and CDR2 SMNVEV (reference sequence). Deletions cut 0 bases from V and 7 bases from J, with 12 bases between. CDR3 bases: TGTGCCAGCAGTTTATCTTGGTTTAGTAGCGGGGAGCTGTTTTTT. Translated, it gives CASSLSWFSSGELFF.

The chain joins TRBV7-8 to TRBJ2-7, with D tentatively TRBD2 (5 bases). This CDR3 has 13 amino acids. V was cut by 8 bases and J by 3 bases, with 14 bases left in between. The germline CDR1 and CDR2 sequences are SGHVS and FQNEAQ. The CDR3 coding sequence is TGTGCCAGCGAAGCGGCGGGCTTCTACGAGCAGTACTTC. Translation gives CASEAAGFYEQYF.

The chain uses TRBV27 and TRBJ1-6; D is unclear. V was shortened by 6 bases and J by 6 bases, with 6 bases between the two germline ends. The CDR3 runs to 12 residues. Germline CDR1 reads MNHEY; CDR2 reads SMNVEV (reference sequence). As DNA, the CDR3 is TGTGCCAGCAGGACATTTAATTCACCCCTCCACTTT. Amino acids: CASRTFNSPLHF.

The chain is built from TRBV24-1 and TRBJ2-1; 10 nucleotides line up with TRBD2. CDR1 is KGHDR and CDR2 is SFDVKD in the germline V gene. The CDR3 covers 16 residues. J gave up 8 bases and V 0 bases, and 6 bases lay outside the gene matches. The CDR3 DNA is TGTGCCACCAGTGATTTGCGGCTAGCGGGAGTACATGAGCAGTTCTTC. Translated, it gives CATSDLRLAGVHEQFF.

The CDR3 region has the DNA TGTGCCAGCACTCCACAGGGGGGTTACTACGAGCAGTACTTC. It yields the protein CASTPQGGYYEQYF. The chain carries TRBV28 and TRBJ2-7, with 8 bases identical to TRBD1. V gave up 7 bases and J gave up 3 bases; unmatched junction bases: 8. This CDR3 spans 14 amino acids. Germline V gene lookup returns CDR1 MDHEN and CDR2 SYDVKM.

DNA for the CDR3: TGTGCCAGCAGCTTAGGGGGGTCGGACACTGAAGCTTTCTTT. Encoded protein: CASSLGGSDTEAFF. The chain is built from TRBV7-3 and TRBJ1-1, with D perhaps TRBD1 (5 bases). The germline V gene encodes CDR1 SGHTA and CDR2 FQGTGA. This CDR3 region has 14 residues. V lost 2 bases and J lost 3, with 10 bases in between.

The chain uses TRBV5-4 and TRBJ1-3, with no clear D. Looked up from germline, CDR1 is SGHNT and CDR2 is YYREEE (reference sequence). The V end lost 2 bases, the J end lost 3 bases, and 6 bases lay between the germline ends. The CDR3 covers 13 residues. The CDR3 protein is CASSFSRGNTIYF. In DNA form, the CDR3 reads TGTGCCAGCAGCTTCTCCCGTGGAAACACCATATATTTT.

This sequence joins TRBV7-9 and TRBJ1-5; TRBD1 agrees at 9 bases. V dropped 5 bases and J dropped 7; count of bases not matched to a gene: 9. From germline, CDR1 is SEHNR and CDR2 FQNEAQ (reference sequence). This CDR3 contains 15 residues. CDR3 loop: CASSPQGTGSQPQHF. As DNA, the CDR3 is TGTGCCAGCAGCCCGCAAGGGACAGGGTCCCAGCCCCAGCATTTT.

This chain connects TRBV6-2 or TRBV6-3 to TRBJ1-2; 7 positions match TRBD1. Losses at the gene ends were 3 bases for V and 5 bases for J; bases not matched to a gene: 9. CDR1 MNHEY and CDR2 SVGEGT come from the germline V gene. The CDR3 is 15 amino acids. CDR3 DNA sequence: TGTGCCAGCAGTTATCTTGAGACAGGGCAATATGGCTACACCTTC. Its translation: CASSYLETGQYGYTF.

This chain joins TRBV30 and TRBJ1-5, with TRBD1 identical over 7 bases. The CDR3 length is 13 residues. Germline assignment: CDR1 GTSNPN and CDR2 SVGIG (reference sequence). Losses at the gene ends were 5 bases for V and 7 bases for J; bases not matched to a gene: 8. CDR3 loop: CAWAGTEVQPQHF. Here the CDR3 DNA reads TGTGCCTGGGCCGGGACAGAGGTCCAGCCCCAGCATTTT.

The J gene is TRBJ2-5, the V gene TRBV5-4; 8 bases align to TRBD2. J gave up 5 bases and V 2 bases, and 5 bases lay outside the gene matches. The CDR3 has 14 amino acids. CDR1 is SGHNT, CDR2 YYREEE, per germline (reference sequence). The CDR3 nucleotides read TGTGCCAGCAGCTTTTGGGGCGGGAGGGAGACCCAGTACTTC. Residues: CASSFWGGRETQYF.

This clone was seen a single time. The V and J genes are TRBV6-4 and TRBJ1-3; the match to TRBD1 covers 8 bases. The CDR3 has 14 residues. CDR1 is MRHNA, CDR2 SNTAGT, per germline. After removal of 6 bases from V and 2 bases from J, the junction contained 3 bases not matched to a gene. Here the CDR3 DNA reads TGTGCCAGCAGGGGACAGGCCACTGGAAACACCATATATTTT. This translates into CASRGQATGNTIYF.

The V and J genes are TRBV2 and TRBJ2-3; D not certain. Trimming took off 4 bases at V and 0 bases at J, with 5 bases between the two ends. The germline V gene encodes CDR1 SNHLY and CDR2 FYNNEI. The CDR3 consists of 13 residues. The CDR3 DNA reads TGTGCCAGCAGTGGTCTCAGCACAGATACGCAGTATTTT. Translation gives CASSGLSTDTQYF.

This clone came up once. This chain uses TRBV2 with TRBJ1-3, with 12 nucleotides matching TRBD1. Germline CDR1 is SNHLY and CDR2 is FYNNEI. The CDR3 has 21 residues. Germline trimming cut 10 bases from V and 4 bases from J; bases unmatched to any gene: 26. CDR3 sequence (DNA): TGTGCCACCTTTCCCAGTGGGGGACAGGGGGCCCAAGAAAGGCCAGGAAACACCATATATTTT. Translation: CATFPSGGQGAQERPGNTIYF.

The chain joins TRBV7-3 to TRBJ2-1; a possible D gene is TRBD2 (5 bases). The CDR3 length is 15 residues. V was cut by 5 bases and J by 4 bases, with 15 bases left in between. Germline loops: CDR1 SGHTA, CDR2 FQGTGA. The CDR3, as DNA: TGTGCCAGCAGCAAGCGGAATGACCCTTACAATGAGCAGTTCTTC. Protein: CASSKRNDPYNEQFF. Complete variable domain (other parts from reference TRBV7-3 and TRBJ2-1): GAGVSQTPSNKVTEKGKYVELRCDPISGHTALYWYRQSLGQGPEFLIYFQGTGAADDSGLPNDRFFAVRPEGSVSTLKIQRTERGDSAVYLCASSKRNDPYNEQFFGPGTRLTVL.

The chain couples TRBV24-1 to TRBJ2-5; D is undetermined. CDR3 length: 13 amino acids. Per germline, CDR1 KGHDR and CDR2 SFDVKD. Trimming removed 3 bases at V and 14 bases at J, with 18 bases between. CDR3: CATSDPSHFKSYF. CDR3 in DNA: TGTGCCACCAGTGATCCTTCCCACTTCAAGTCTTACTTC.

The CDR3 DNA reads as TGTGCCAGCAGCTTACTGACGGAGAGGGATGAGCAGTTCTTC. Amino acids: CASSLLTERDEQFF. The chain joins TRBV13 to TRBJ2-1; a possible D gene is TRBD2 (5 bases). The CDR3 runs to 14 residues. Germline V gives CDR1 PRHDT, CDR2 FYEKMQ (reference sequence). Trimming removed 2 bases from V and 8 bases from J, with 13 bases in between. Full variable domain (rest looked up from reference TRBV13 and TRBJ2-1): AAGVIQSPRHLIKEKRETATLKCYPIPRHDTVYWYQQGPGQDPQFLISFYEKMQSDKGSIPDRFSAQQFSDYHSELNMSSLELGDSALYFCASSLLTERDEQFFGPGTRLTVL.

The chain has TRBV7-2 and TRBJ1-2, with a possible D match to TRBD1 (5 bases). V was cut by 5 bases and J by 1 base, with 14 bases left in between. Per the germline V gene, CDR1 is SGHTA and CDR2 is FQGNSA. The CDR3 has 15 residues. DNA for the CDR3: TGTGCCAGCAGCGGGGCCGGGGGAATTAACTATGGCTACACCTTC. Translating gives CASSGAGGINYGYTF.

The chain combines TRBV30 with TRBJ1-2; D gene unclear. V dropped 2 bases and J dropped 4 bases, with 11 bases sitting between them. There are 13 residues in the CDR3. The germline V gene has CDR1 GTSNPN and CDR2 SVGIG (reference sequence). This chain's CDR3 is CAWSPPAAYGYTF. The DNA of the CDR3 is TGTGCCTGGAGTCCCCCCGCGGCCTATGGCTACACCTTC.

J is TRBJ1-2 and V is TRBV24-1, with D unresolved. Germline-derived CDR1 and CDR2 are KGHDR and SFDVKD. Trimming cost V 2 bases and J 1 base, with 7 bases left between them. This CDR3 comprises 14 residues. CDR3 nucleotide sequence: TGTGCCACCAGTGATTCTGAGCTTAACTATGGCTACACCTTC. It encodes CATSDSELNYGYTF.

The sample holds one count of this clone. The J gene is TRBJ2-1, the V gene TRBV24-1; D perhaps matches TRBD2 (5 bases). The CDR3 loop spans 15 amino acids. CDR1 is KGHDR and CDR2 is SFDVKD in the germline V gene. V lost 1 base and J lost 7, with 13 bases in between. The DNA of the CDR3 is TGTGCCACCAGTGATTTAGGTCTAAGAGGGAATGAGCAGTTCTTC. It specifies CATSDLGLRGNEQFF.